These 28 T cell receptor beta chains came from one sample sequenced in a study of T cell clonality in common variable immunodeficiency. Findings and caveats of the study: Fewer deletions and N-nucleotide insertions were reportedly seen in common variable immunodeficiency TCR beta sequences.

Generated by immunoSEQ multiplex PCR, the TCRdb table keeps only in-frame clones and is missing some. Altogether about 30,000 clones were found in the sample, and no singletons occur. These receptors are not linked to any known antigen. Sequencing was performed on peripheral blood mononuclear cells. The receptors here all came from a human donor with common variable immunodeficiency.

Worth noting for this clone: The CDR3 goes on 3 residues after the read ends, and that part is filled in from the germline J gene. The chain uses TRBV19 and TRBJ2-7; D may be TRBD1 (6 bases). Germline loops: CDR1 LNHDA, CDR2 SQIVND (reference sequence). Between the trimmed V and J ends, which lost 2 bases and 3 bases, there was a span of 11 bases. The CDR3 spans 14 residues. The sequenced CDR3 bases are TGTGCCAGTAGTATATACAGGGATTTCTACGAG. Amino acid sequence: CASSIYRDFYE. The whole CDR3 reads CASSIYRDFYEQYF.

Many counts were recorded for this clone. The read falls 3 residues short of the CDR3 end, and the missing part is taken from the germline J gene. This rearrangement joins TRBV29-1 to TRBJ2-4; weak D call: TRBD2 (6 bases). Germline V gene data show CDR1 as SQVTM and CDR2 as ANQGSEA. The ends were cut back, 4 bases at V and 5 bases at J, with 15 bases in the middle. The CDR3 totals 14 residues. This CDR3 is CSVVDSGTENIQYF. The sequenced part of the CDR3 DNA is TGCAGCGTTGTGGACTCCGGGACTGAAAACATT.

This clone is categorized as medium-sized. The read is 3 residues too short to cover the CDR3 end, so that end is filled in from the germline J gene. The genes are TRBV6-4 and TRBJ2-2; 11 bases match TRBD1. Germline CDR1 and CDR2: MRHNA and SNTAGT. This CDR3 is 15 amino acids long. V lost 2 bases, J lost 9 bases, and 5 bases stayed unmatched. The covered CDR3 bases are TGTGCCAGCAGTGACGGGGGACAGGGGGACCGGGAG. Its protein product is CASSDGGQGDRE. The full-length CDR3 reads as CASSDGGQGDRELFF.

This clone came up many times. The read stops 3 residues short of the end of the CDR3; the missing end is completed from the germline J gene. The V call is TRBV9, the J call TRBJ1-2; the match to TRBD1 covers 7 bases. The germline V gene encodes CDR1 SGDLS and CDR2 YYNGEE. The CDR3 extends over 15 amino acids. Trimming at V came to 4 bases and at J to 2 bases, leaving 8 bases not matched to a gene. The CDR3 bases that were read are TGTGCCAGCAGCCCCCGGGACAGAATAAACTATGGC. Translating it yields CASSPRDRINYG. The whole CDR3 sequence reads CASSPRDRINYGYTF. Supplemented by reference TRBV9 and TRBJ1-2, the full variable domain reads DSGVTQTPKHLITATGQRVTLRCSPRSGDLSVYWYQQSLDQGLQFLIQYYNGEERAKGNILERFSAQQFPDLHSELNLSSLELGDSALYFCASSPRDRINYGYTFGSGTRLTVV.

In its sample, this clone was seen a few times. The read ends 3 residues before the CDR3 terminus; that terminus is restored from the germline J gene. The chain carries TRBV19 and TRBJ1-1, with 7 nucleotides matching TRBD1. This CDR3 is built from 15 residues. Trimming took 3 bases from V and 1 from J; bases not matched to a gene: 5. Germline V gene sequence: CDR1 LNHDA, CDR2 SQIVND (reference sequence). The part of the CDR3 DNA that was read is TGTGCCAGTAGTATTGACAGGGCGGGGAACACTGAA. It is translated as CASSIDRAGNTE. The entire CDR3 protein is CASSIDRAGNTEAFF. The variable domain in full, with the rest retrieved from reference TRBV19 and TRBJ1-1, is DGGITQSPKYLFRKEGQNVTLSCEQNLNHDAMYWYRQDPGQGLRLIYYSQIVNDFQKGDIAEGYSVSREKKESFPLTVTSAQKNPTAFYLCASSIDRAGNTEAFFGQGTRLTVV.

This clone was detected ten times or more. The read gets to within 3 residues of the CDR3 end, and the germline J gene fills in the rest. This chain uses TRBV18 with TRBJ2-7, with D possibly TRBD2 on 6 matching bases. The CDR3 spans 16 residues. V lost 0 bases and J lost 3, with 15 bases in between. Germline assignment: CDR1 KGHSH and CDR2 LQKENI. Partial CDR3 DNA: TGTGCCAGCTCACCACCAGGGCTGGCGGGGATCTACGAG. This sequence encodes CASSPPGLAGIYE. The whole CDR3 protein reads CASSPPGLAGIYEQYF.

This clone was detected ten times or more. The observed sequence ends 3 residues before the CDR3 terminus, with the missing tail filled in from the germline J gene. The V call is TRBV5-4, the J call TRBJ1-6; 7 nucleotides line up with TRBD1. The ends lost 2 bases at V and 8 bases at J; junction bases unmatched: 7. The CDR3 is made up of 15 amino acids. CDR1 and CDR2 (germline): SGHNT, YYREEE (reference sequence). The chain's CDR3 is CASSFAPGGYSPLHF. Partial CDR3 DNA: TGTGCCAGCAGCTTCGCTCCAGGGGGATATTCACCC.

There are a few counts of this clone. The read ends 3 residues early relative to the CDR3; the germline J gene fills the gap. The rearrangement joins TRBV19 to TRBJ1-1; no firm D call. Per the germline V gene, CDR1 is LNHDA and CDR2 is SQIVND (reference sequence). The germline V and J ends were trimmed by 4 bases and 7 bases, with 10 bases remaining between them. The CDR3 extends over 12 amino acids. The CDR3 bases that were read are TGTGCCAGTAGTAAGGCGACACTTGAA. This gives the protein CASSKATLE. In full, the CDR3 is CASSKATLEAFF.

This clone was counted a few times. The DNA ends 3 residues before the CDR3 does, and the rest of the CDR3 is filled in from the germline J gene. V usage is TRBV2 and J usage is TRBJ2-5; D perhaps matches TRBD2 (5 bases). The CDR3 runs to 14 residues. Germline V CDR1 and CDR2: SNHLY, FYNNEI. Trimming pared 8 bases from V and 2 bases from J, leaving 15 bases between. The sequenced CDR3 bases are TGTGCCAGCGAGACTGGGCGGGTTCAAGAGACC. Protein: CASETGRVQET. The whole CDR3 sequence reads CASETGRVQETQYF.

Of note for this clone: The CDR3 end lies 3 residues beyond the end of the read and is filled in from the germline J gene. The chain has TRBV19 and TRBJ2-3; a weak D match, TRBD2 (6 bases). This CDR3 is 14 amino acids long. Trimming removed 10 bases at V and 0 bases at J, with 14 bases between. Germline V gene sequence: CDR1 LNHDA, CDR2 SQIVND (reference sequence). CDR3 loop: CATKFGGSTDTQYF. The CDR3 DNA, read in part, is TGTGCCACAAAGTTTGGGGGGAGCACAGATACG.

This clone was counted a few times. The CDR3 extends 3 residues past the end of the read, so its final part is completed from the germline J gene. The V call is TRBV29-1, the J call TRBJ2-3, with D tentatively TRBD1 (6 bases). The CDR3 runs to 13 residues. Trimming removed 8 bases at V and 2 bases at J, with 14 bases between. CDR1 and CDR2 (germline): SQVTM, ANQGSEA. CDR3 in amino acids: CSSTLGATDTQYF. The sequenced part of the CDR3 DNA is TGCAGCTCCACCTTGGGGGCCACAGATACG.

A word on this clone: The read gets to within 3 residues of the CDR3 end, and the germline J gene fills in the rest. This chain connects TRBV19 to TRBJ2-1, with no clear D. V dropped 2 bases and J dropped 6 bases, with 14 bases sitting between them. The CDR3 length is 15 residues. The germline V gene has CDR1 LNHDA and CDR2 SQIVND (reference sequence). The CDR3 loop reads CASSILYSGGNEQFF. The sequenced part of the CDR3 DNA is TGTGCCAGTAGTATACTTTACTCTGGCGGCAATGAG.

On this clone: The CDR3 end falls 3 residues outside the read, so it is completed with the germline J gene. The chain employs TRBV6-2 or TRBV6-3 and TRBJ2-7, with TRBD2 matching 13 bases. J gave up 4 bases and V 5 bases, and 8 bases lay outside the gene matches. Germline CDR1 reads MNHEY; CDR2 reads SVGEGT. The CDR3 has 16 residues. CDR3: CASSTPTSGGVYEQYF. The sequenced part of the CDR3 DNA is TGTGCCAGCAGTACTCCCACTAGCGGGGGGGTATACGAG.

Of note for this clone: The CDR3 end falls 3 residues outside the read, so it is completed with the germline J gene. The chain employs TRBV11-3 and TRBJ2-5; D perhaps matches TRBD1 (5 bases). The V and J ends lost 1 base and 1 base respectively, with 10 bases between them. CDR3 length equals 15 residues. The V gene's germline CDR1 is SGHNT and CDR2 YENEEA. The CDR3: CASSLGVDTQETQYF. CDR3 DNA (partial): TGTGCCAGCAGCTTAGGGGTGGACACCCAAGAGACC. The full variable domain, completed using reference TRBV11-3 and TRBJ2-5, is EAGVVQSPRYKIIEKKQPVAFWCNPISGHNTLYWYLQNLGQGPELLIRYENEEAVDDSQLPKDRFSAERLKGVDSTLKIQPAELGDSAVYLCASSLGVDTQETQYFGPGTRLLVL.

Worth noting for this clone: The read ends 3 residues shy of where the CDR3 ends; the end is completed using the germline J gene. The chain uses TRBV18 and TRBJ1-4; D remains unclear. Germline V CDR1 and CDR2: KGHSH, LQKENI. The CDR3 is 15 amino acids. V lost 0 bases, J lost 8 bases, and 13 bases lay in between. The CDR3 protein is CASSPPGPGREKLFF. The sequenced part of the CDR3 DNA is TGTGCCAGCTCACCACCGGGCCCCGGAAGGGAAAAA. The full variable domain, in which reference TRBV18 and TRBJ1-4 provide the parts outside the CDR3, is NAGVMQNPRHLVRRRGQEARLRCSPMKGHSHVYWYRQLPEEGLKFMVYLQKENIIDESGMPKERFSAEFPKEGPSILRIQQVVRGDSAAYFCASSPPGPGREKLFFGSGTQLSVL.

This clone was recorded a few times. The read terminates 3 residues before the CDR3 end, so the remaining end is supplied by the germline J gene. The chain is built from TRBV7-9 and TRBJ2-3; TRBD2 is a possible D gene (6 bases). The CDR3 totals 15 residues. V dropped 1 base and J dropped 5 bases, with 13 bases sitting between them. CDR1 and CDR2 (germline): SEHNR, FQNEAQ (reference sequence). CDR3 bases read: TGTGCCAGCAGCTTAGTAACGGGGCGGGGAGATACG. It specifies CASSLVTGRGDT. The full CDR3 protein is CASSLVTGRGDTQYF.

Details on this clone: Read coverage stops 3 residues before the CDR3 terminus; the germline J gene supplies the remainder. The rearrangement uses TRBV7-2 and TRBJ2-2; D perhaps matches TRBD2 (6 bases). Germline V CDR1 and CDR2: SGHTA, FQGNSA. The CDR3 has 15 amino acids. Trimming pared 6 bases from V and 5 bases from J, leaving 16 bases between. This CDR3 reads CASSPPPGRTGELFF. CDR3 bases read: TGTGCCAGCAGTCCACCCCCAGGGAGGACCGGGGAG.

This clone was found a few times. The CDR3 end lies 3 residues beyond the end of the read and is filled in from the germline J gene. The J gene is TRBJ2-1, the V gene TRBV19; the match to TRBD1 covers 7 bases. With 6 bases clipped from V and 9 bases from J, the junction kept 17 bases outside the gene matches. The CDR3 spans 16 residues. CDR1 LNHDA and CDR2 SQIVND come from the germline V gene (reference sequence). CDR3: CASRALTGTATIEQFF. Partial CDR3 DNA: TGTGCCAGTAGGGCTCTAACCGGGACAGCTACAATTGAG.

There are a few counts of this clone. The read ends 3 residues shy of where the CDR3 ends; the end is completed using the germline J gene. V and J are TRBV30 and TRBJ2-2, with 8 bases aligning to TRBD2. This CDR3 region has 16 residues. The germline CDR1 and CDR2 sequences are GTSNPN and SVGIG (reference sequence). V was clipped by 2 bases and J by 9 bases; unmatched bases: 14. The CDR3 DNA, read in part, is TGTGCCTGGAGTACTCCGCGGGGGGCCAAAGCCAGGGAG. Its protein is CAWSTPRGAKARE. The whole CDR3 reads CAWSTPRGAKARELFF.

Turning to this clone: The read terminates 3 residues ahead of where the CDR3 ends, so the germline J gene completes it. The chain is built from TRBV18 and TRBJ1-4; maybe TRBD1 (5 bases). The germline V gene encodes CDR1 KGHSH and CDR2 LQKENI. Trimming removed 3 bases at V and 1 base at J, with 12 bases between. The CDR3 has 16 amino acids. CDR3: CASSPGGGRTNEKLFF. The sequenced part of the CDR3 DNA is TGTGCCAGCTCACCCGGCGGGGGTCGAACTAATGAAAAA.

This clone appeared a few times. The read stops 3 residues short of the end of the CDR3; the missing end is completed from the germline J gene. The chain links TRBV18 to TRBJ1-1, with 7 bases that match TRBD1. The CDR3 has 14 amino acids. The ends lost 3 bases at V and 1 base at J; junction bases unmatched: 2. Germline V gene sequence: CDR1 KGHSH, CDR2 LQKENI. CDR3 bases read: TGTGCCAGCTCACCTTGGACAGGGAACACTGAA. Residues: CASSPWTGNTE. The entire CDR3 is CASSPWTGNTEAFF.

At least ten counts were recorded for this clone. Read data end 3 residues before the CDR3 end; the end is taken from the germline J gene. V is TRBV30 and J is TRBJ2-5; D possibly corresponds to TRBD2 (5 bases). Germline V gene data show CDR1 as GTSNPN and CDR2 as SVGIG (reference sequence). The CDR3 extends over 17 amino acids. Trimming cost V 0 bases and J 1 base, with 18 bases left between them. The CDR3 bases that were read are TGTGCCTGGAGTGTATTCGGTCGTAAGAGGGTCCAAGAGACC. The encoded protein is CAWSVFGRKRVQET. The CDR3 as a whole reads CAWSVFGRKRVQETQYF.

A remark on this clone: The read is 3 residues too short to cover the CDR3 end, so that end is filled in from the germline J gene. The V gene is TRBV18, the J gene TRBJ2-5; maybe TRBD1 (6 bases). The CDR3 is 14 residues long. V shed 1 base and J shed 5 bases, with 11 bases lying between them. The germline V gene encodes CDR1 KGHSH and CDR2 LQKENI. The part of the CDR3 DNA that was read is TGTGCCAGCTCACCACAACAGGGAAGGGAGACC. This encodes CASSPQQGRET. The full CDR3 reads CASSPQQGRETQYF. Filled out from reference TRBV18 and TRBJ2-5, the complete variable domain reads NAGVMQNPRHLVRRRGQEARLRCSPMKGHSHVYWYRQLPEEGLKFMVYLQKENIIDESGMPKERFSAEFPKEGPSILRIQQVVRGDSAAYFCASSPQQGRETQYFGPGTRLLVL.

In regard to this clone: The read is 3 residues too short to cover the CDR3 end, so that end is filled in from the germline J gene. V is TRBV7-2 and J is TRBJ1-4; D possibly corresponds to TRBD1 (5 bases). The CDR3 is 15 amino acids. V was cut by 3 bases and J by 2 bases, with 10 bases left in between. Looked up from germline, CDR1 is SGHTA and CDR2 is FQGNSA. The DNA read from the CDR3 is TGTGCCAGCAGCTTTAGGGGTAGTACTAATGAAAAA. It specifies CASSFRGSTNEK. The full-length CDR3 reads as CASSFRGSTNEKLFF.

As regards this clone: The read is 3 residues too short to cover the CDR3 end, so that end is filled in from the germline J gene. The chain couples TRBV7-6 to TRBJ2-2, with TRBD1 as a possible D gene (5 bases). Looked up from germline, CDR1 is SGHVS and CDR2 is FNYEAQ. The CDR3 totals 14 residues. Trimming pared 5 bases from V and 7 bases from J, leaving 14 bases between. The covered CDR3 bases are TGTGCCAGCAGCAGAACTACAGGAATCGGGGAG. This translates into CASSRTTGIGE. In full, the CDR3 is CASSRTTGIGELFF.

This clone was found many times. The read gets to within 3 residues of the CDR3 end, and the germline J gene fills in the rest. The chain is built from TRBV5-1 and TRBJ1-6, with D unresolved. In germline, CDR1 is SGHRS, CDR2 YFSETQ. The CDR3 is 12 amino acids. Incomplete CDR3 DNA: TGCGCCAGCAGCCTATCACCCGATGCC. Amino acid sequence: CASSLSPDA. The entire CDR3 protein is CASSLSPDALHF.

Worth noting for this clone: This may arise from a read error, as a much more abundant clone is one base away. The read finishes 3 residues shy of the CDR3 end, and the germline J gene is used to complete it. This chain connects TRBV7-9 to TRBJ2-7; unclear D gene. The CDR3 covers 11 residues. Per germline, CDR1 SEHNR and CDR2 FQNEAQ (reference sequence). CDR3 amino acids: CSSSLIYEQYF. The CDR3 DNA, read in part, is TGTTCCAGCAGCCTTATTTACGAG.

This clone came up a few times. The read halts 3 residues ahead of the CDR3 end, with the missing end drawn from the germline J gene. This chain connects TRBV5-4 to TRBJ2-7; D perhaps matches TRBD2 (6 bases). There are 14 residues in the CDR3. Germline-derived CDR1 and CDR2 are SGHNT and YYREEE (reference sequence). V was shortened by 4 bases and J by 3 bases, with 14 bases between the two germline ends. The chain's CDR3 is CASSLWGEVYEQYF. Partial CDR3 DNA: TGTGCCAGCAGCCTATGGGGGGAGGTCTACGAG.